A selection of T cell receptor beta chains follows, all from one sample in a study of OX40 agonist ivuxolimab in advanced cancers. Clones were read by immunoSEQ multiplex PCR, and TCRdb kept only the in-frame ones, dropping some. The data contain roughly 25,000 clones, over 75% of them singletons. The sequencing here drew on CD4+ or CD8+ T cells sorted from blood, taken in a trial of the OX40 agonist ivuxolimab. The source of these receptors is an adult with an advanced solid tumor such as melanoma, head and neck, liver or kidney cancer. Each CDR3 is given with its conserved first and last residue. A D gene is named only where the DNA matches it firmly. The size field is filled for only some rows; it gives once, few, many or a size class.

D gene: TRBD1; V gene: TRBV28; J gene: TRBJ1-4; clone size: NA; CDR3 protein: CATLRQGGQEKLFF; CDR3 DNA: TGTGCCACCTTAAGACAGGGCGGGCAAGAAAAACTGTTTTTT
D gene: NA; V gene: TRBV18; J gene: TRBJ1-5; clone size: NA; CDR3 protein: CASSLGTLSNQPQHF; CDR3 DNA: TGTGCCAGCTCACTCGGGACTCTTAGCAATCAGCCCCAGCATTTT
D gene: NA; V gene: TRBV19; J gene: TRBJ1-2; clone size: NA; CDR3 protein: CASSIGESGYTF; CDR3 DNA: TGTGCCAGTAGTATTGGGGAAAGTGGCTACACCTTC
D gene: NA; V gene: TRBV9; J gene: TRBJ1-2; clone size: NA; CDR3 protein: CASSGGGGYTF; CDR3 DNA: TGTGCCAGCAGCGGGGGAGGGGGCTACACCTTC
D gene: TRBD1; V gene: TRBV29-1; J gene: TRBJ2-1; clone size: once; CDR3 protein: CSVDPGTAPFNEQFF; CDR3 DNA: TGCAGCGTGGACCCCGGGACAGCCCCGTTCAATGAGCAGTTCTTC
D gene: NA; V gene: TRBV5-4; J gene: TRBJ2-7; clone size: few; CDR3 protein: CASSSRGSSYEQYF; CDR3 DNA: TGTGCCAGCAGCTCGAGGGGGAGCTCCTACGAGCAGTACTTC
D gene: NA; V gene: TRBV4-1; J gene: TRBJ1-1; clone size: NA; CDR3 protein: CASSQVGELGTEAFF; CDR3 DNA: TGCGCCAGCAGCCAAGTAGGGGAGTTGGGCACTGAAGCTTTCTTT
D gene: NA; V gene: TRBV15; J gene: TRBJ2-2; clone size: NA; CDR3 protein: CATTRGGDTTGELFF; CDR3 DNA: TGTGCCACCACTAGGGGGGGGGACACCACCGGGGAGCTGTTTTTT
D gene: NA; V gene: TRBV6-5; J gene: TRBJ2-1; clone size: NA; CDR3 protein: CASRRGQAAYNEQFF; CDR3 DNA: TGTGCCAGCAGGCGGGGACAAGCGGCTTACAATGAGCAGTTCTTC
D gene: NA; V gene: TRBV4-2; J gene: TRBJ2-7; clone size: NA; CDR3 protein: CASSQDEQGWPYEQYF; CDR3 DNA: TGTGCCAGCAGCCAAGATGAACAGGGATGGCCCTACGAGCAGTACTTC
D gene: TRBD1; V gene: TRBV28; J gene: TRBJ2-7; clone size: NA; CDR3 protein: CASRGTGLHEQYF; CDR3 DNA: TGTGCCAGCAGAGGGACAGGGCTCCACGAGCAGTACTTC
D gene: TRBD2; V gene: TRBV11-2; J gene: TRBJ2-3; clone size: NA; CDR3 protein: CASSLGEGGHTDTQYF; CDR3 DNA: TGTGCCAGCAGCTTGGGGGAGGGAGGACACACAGATACGCAGTATTTT
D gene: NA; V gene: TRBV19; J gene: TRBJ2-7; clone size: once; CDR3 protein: CASSIGSGTGYEQYF; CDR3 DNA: TGTGCCAGTAGTATTGGTTCGGGCACCGGCTACGAGCAGTACTTC
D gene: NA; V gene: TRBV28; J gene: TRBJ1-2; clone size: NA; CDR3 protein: CASSLLEGTDLYGSYGYTF; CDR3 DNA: TGTGCCAGCAGTTTATTAGAGGGCACGGACCTTTACGGATCATATGGCTACACCTTC
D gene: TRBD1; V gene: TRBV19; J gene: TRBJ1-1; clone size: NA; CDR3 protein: CASSPGGLMNTEAFF; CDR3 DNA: TGTGCCAGTAGTCCAGGGGGGCTTATGAACACTGAAGCTTTCTTT
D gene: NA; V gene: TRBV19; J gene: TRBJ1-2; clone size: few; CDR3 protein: CASSIVPGTHGYTF; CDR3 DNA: TGTGCCAGTAGTATAGTTCCAGGGACCCATGGCTACACCTTC
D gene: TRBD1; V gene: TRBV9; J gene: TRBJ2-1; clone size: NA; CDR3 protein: CASSGGGDSAYNEQFF; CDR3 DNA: TGTGCCAGCAGCGGAGGGGGCGACAGCGCCTACAATGAGCAGTTCTTC
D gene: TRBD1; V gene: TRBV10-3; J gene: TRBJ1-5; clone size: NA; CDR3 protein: CAISESATGESNQPQHF; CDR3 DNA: TGTGCCATCAGTGAGTCGGCCACAGGGGAGAGCAATCAGCCCCAGCATTTT
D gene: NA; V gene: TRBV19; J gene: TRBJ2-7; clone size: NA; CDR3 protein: CASSISSGAEQYF; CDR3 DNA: TGTGCCAGTAGTATTTCGTCAGGGGCCGAGCAGTACTTC
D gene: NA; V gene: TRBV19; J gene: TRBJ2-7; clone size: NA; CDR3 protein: CASSMQGEVYEQYF; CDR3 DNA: TGTGCCAGTAGTATGCAGGGGGAGGTTTACGAGCAGTACTTC
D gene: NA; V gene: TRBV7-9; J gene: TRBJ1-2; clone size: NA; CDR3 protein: CASSFAWGLDGYTF; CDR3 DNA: TGTGCCAGCAGCTTCGCCTGGGGTTTGGATGGCTACACCTTC
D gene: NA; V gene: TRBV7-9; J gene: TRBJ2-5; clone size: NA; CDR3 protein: CASSPLNWETQYF; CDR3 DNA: TGTGCCAGCAGCCCCCTTAACTGGGAGACCCAGTACTTC
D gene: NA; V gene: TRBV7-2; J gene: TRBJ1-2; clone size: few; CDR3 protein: CASSPHSDRESGYTF; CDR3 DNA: TGTGCCAGCAGCCCCCATTCTGACCGTGAGTCGGGCTACACCTTC
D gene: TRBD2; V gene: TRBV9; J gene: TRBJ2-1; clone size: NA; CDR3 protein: CASSGSGTSGGASYNEQFF; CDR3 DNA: TGTGCCAGCAGCGGCTCGGGGACTAGCGGGGGGGCCTCCTACAATGAGCAGTTCTTC
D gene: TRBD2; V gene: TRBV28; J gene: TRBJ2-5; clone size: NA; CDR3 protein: CASSLVGPSGEETQYF; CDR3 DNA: TGTGCCAGCAGTTTAGTGGGACCCAGCGGGGAAGAGACCCAGTACTTC